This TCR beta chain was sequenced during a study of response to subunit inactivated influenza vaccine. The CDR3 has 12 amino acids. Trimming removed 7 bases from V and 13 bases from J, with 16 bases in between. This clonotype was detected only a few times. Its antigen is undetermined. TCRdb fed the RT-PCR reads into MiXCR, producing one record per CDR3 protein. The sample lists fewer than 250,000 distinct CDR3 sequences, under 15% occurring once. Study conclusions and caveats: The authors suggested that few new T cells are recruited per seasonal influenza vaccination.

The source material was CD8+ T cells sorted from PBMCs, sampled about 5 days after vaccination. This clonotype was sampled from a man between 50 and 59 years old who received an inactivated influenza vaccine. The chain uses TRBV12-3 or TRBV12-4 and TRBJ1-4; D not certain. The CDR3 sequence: CASTEHWNRLFF. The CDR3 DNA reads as TGTGCCAGCACAGAACATTGGAACAGACTGTTTTTT.